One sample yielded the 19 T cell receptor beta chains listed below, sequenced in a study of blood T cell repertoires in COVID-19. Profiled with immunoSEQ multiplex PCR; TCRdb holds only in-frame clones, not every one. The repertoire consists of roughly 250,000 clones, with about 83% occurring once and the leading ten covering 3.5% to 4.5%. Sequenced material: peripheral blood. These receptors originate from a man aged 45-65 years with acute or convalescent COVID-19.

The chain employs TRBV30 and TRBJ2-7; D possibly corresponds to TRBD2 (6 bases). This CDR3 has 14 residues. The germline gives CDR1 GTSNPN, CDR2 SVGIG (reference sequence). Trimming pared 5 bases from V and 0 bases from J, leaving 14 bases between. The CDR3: CAWGVAASSYEQYF. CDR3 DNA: TGTGCCTGGGGCGTAGCGGCGTCCTCCTACGAGCAGTACTTC.

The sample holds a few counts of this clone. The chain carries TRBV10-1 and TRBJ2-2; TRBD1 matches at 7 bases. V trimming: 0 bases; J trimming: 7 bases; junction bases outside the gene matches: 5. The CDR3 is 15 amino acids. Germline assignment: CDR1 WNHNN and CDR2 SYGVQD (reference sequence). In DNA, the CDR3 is TGCGCCAGCAGTGAGTCCCAGGGGGATATCGGGGAGCTGTTTTTT. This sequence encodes CASSESQGDIGELFF.

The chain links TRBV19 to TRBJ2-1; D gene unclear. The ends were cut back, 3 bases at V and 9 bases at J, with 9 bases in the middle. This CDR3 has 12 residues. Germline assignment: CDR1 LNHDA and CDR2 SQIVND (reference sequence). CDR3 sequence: CASSMMSGEQFF. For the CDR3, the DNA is TGTGCCAGTAGTATGATGAGTGGTGAGCAGTTCTTC. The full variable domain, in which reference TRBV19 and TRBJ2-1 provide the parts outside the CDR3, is DGGITQSPKYLFRKEGQNVTLSCEQNLNHDAMYWYRQDPGQGLRLIYYSQIVNDFQKGDIAEGYSVSREKKESFPLTVTSAQKNPTAFYLCASSMMSGEQFFGPGTRLTVL.

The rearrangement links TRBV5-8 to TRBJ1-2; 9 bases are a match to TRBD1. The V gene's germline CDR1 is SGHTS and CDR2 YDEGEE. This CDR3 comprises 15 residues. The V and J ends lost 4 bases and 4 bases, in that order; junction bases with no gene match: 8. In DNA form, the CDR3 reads TGTGCCAGCAGCCTACGGGACAGGGTTGCCTATGGCTACACCTTC. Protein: CASSLRDRVAYGYTF. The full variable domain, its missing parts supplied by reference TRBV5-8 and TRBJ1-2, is EAGVTQSPTHLIKTRGQQATLRCSPISGHTSVYWYQQALGLGLQFLLWYDEGEERNRGNFPPRFSGRQFPNYSSELNVNALELEDSALYLCASSLRDRVAYGYTFGSGTRLTVV.

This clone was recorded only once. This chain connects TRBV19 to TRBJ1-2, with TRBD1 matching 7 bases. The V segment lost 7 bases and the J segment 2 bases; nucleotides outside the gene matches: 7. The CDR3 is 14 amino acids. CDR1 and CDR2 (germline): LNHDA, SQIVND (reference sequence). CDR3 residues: CASNNAQGNYGYTF. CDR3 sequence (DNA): TGTGCCAGTAATAACGCACAGGGGAACTATGGCTACACCTTC.

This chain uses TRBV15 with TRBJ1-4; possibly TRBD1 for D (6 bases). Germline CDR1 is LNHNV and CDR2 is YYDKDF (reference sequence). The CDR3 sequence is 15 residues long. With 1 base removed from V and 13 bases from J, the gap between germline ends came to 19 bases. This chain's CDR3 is CATSRAGGGAVALFF. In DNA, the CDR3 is TGTGCCACCAGCAGAGCGGGGGGGGGCGCGGTTGCACTGTTTTTT.

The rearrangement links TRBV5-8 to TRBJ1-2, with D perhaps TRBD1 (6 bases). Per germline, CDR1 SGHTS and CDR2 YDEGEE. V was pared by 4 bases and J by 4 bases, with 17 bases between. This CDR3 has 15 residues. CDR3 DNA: TGTGCCAGCAGCCAAGGGCAGGGGCCTCGCTATGGCTACACCTTC. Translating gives CASSQGQGPRYGYTF.

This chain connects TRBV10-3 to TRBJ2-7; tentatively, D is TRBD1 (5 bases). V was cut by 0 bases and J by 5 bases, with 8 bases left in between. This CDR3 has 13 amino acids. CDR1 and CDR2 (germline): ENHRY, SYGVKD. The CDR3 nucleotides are TGTGCCATCAGTGAGTCCTTGGGGCACGAGCAGTACTTC. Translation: CAISESLGHEQYF.

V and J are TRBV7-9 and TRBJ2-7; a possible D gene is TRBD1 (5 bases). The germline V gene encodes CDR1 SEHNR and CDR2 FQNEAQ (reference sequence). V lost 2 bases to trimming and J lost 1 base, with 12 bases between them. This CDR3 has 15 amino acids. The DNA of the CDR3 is TGTGCCAGCAGCTTATCCTTAACAGGATCCTACGAGCAGTACTTC. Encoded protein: CASSLSLTGSYEQYF.

The CDR3 DNA follows: TGCGCCAGCAGCTTGACGGGACAGTTGAGCTCCTATAATTCACCCCTCCACTTT. This encodes CASSLTGQLSSYNSPLHF. This chain connects TRBV5-1 to TRBJ1-6; 7 positions agree with TRBD1. The V gene's germline CDR1 is SGHRS and CDR2 YFSETQ. The CDR3 has 18 residues. Trimming cost V 1 base and J 0 bases; bases outside gene matches: 7.

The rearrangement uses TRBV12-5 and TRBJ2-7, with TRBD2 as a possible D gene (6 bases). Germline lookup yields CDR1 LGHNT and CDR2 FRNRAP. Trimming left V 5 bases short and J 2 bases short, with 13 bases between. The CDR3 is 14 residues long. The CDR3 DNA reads TGTGCTAGTGGTAAGGCGGGATATGCCTACGAGCAGTACTTC. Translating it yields CASGKAGYAYEQYF. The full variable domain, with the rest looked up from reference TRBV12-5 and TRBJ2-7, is DARVTQTPRHKVTEMGQEVTMRCQPILGHNTVFWYRQTMMQGLELLAYFRNRAPLDDSGMPKDRFSAEMPDATLATLKIQPSEPRDSAVYFCASGKAGYAYEQYFGPGTRLTVT.

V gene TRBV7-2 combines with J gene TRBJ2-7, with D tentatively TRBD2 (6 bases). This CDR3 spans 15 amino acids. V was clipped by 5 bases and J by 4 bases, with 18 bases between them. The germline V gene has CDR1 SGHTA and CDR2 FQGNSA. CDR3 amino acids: CASSPSSTGSYEQYF. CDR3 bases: TGTGCCAGCAGCCCCAGTAGTACCGGGAGTTACGAGCAGTACTTC.

This chain's CDR3 is CATSGTGEKLFF. CDR3 coding DNA: TGTGCCACCAGTGGGACAGGGGAAAAACTGTTTTTT. This chain links TRBV24-1 with TRBJ1-4, with 8 nucleotides matching TRBD1. V trimming: 5 bases; J trimming: 8 bases; junction bases outside the gene matches: 0. The CDR3 is 12 residues long. Per the germline V gene, CDR1 is KGHDR and CDR2 is SFDVKD.

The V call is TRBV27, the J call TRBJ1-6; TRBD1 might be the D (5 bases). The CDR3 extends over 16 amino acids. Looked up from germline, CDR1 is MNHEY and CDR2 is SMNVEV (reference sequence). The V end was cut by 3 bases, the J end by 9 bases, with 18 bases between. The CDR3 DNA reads TGTGCCAGCAGTTTCAGTTTCGGGGGAAGGAGTTCACCCCTCCACTTT. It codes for CASSFSFGGRSSPLHF.

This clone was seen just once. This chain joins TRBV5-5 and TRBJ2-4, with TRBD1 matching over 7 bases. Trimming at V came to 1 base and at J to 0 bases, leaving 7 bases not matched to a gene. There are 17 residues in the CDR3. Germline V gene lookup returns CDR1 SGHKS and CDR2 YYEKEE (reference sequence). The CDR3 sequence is CASSLYDREIAKNIQYF. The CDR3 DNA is TGTGCCAGCAGCTTGTACGACAGGGAGATAGCCAAAAACATTCAGTACTTC.

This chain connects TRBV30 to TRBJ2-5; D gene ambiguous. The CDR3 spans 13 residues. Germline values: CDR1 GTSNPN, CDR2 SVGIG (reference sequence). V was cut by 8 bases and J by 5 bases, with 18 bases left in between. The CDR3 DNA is TGTGCCGGGAACAGCTTTGGTTCCGAGACCCAGTACTTC. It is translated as CAGNSFGSETQYF.

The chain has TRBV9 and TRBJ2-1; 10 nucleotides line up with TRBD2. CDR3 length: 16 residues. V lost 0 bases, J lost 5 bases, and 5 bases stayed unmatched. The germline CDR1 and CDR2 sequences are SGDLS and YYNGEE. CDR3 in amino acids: CASSVGVAGGNNEQFF. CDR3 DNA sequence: TGTGCCAGCAGCGTAGGGGTAGCGGGGGGAAACAATGAGCAGTTCTTC.

This CDR3 reads CASSLDRGNSPLHF. As DNA, the CDR3 is TGTGCCAGCAGTTTGGACAGGGGTAATTCACCCCTCCACTTT. This sequence joins TRBV13 and TRBJ1-6, with 9 bases aligning to TRBD1. Trimming cost V 6 bases and J 6 bases; bases outside gene matches: 3. Germline V lookup: CDR1 PRHDT, CDR2 FYEKMQ (reference sequence). The CDR3 is 14 amino acids.

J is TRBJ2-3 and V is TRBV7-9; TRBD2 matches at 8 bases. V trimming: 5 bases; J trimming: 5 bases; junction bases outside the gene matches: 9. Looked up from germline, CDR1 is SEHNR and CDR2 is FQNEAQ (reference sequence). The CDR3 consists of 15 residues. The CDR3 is CASSLGRGAVDTQYF. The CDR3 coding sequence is TGTGCCAGCAGCCTCGGGCGGGGGGCAGTAGATACGCAGTATTTT.